Below are 2 T cell receptor beta chains sequenced from a single sample in a study of type 1 regulatory T cells. These receptors lack a known antigen. One entry per CDR3 protein results from TCRdb running MiXCR on the reads. Among tens of thousands of distinct CDR3 sequences, around 49% were seen once, and the ten largest hold approximately 2.3%. The sequenced material came from cultured non-Tr1 T cells, either the whole culture or a sorted T cell fraction (not recorded which). Receptors originate from a human donor in good health.

This clonotype was recorded only once. The V call is TRBV3-1, the J call TRBJ2-1; D not certain. The CDR3 loop spans 12 amino acids. In germline, CDR1 is LGHDT, CDR2 YNNKEL (reference sequence). With 5 bases removed from V and 7 bases from J, the gap between germline ends came to 9 bases. The CDR3 here is CASSGVGNEQFF. CDR3 coding DNA: TGTGCCAGCAGCGGAGTCGGGAATGAGCAGTTCTTC.

V gene TRBV7-3 combines with J gene TRBJ2-7; 8 bases line up with TRBD2. This CDR3 is 15 amino acids long. The V and J ends lost 5 bases and 2 bases, in that order; junction bases with no gene match: 8. CDR1 and CDR2 (germline): SGHTA, FQGTGA. The CDR3 DNA sequence: TGTGCCAGCAGCAAAGGGGCCGGGGGGGCCTACGAGCAGTACTTC. Residues: CASSKGAGGAYEQYF. The whole variable domain, filled in from reference TRBV7-3 and TRBJ2-7, reads GAGVSQTPSNKVTEKGKYVELRCDPISGHTALYWYRQSLGQGPEFLIYFQGTGAADDSGLPNDRFFAVRPEGSVSTLKIQRTERGDSAVYLCASSKGAGGAYEQYFGPGTRLTVT.